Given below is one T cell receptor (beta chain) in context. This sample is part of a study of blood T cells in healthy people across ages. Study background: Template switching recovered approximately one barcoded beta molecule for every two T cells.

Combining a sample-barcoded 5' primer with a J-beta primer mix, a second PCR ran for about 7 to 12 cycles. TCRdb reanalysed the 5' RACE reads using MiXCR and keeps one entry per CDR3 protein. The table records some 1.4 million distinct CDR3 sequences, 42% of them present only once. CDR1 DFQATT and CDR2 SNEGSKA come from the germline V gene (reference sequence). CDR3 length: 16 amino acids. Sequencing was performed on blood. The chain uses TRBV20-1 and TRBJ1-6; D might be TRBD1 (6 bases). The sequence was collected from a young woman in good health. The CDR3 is CSPSSPGQGPNSPLHF. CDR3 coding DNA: TGCAGCCCTTCATCGCCGGGACAAGGGCCCAATTCACCCCTCCACTTT.